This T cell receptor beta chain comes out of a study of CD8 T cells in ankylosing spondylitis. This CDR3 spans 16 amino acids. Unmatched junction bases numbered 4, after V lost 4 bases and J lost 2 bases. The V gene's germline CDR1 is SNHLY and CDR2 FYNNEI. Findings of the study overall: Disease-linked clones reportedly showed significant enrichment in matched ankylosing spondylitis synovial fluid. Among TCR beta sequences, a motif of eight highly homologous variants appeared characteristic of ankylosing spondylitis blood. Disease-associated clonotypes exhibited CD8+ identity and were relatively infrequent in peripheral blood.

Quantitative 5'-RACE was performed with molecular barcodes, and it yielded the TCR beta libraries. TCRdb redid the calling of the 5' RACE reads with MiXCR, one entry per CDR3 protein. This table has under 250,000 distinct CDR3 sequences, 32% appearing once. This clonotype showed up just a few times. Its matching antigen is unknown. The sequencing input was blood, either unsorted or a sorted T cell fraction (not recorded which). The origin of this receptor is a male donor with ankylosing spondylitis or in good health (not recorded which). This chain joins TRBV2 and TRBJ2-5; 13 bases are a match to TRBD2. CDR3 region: CASSGLAGGDQETQYF. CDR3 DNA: TGTGCCAGCAGTGGACTAGCGGGGGGCGATCAAGAGACCCAGTACTTC.